These 13 T cell receptor beta chains were sequenced from one sample in a study of T cell changes during pregnancy in multiple sclerosis. The data were produced by immunoSEQ multiplex PCR, yet TCRdb's version contains in-frame clones alone and is incomplete. In the table there are some 120,000 clones, about 90% of which are singletons. The sample in question was peripheral blood, obtained in the third trimester of pregnancy. The receptors derive from a female donor with multiple sclerosis, enrolled in a pregnancy study.

V is TRBV18 and J is TRBJ2-1, with 10 bases matching TRBD2. Germline V gene lookup returns CDR1 KGHSH and CDR2 LQKENI. V was clipped by 8 bases and J by 6 bases; unmatched bases: 7. The CDR3 loop spans 14 amino acids. The CDR3 reads CASTPGLALNEQFF. The CDR3 nucleotides are TGTGCCAGCACTCCGGGACTAGCGCTCAATGAGCAGTTCTTC.

This chain connects TRBV18 to TRBJ2-1, with TRBD2 identical over 11 bases. CDR1 is KGHSH, CDR2 LQKENI, per germline. V was pared by 3 bases and J by 6 bases, with 4 bases of the junction left unmatched. CDR3 length equals 15 residues. DNA of the CDR3: TGTGCCAGCTCACCCCAAGGGACTAGCGGCAATGAGCAGTTCTTC. It specifies CASSPQGTSGNEQFF. The full variable domain, rest sourced from reference TRBV18 and TRBJ2-1, is NAGVMQNPRHLVRRRGQEARLRCSPMKGHSHVYWYRQLPEEGLKFMVYLQKENIIDESGMPKERFSAEFPKEGPSILRIQQVVRGDSAAYFCASSPQGTSGNEQFFGPGTRLTVL.

The chain couples TRBV20-1 to TRBJ2-5; D gene ambiguous. The CDR3 consists of 10 residues. Germline CDR1 DFQATT, CDR2 SNEGSKA (reference sequence). Trimming took off 8 bases at V and 5 bases at J, with 9 bases between the two ends. As DNA, the CDR3 is TGCAGTTCCGGTTCGGAGACCCAGTACTTC. Its protein product is CSSGSETQYF.

The chain links TRBV6-1 to TRBJ1-4, with D possibly TRBD1 on 5 matching bases. The V gene lost 2 bases and the J gene lost 7 bases, with 5 bases spanning the gap. Germline V gene data show CDR1 as MNHNS and CDR2 as SASEGT. The CDR3 consists of 12 residues. The CDR3 spells CASSERGEKLFF. The CDR3 bases are TGTGCCAGCAGTGAAAGGGGTGAAAAACTGTTTTTT.

J is TRBJ1-5 and V is TRBV2; TRBD1 is a possible D gene (5 bases). The CDR3 runs to 14 residues. V was pared by 3 bases and J by 2 bases, with 8 bases between. From germline, CDR1 is SNHLY and CDR2 FYNNEI. CDR3 in DNA: TGTGCCAGCAGTGATGGGGCAGGCAATCAGCCCCAGCATTTT. Translating it yields CASSDGAGNQPQHF.

This clone was seen only once. V and J are TRBV7-6 and TRBJ1-1, with 8 bases identical to TRBD1. V lost 5 bases to trimming and J lost 1 base; unmatched junction nucleotides: 9. The CDR3 runs 16 residues. CDR1 and CDR2 from the germline V gene are SGHVS and FNYEAQ. The CDR3 nucleotides are TGTGCCAGCAGCCCGTATCCGACAGGGGAGAACACTGAAGCTTTCTTT. It is translated as CASSPYPTGENTEAFF.

The J gene is TRBJ1-1, the V gene TRBV5-1; tentatively, D is TRBD1 (5 bases). CDR1 is SGHRS, CDR2 YFSETQ, per germline. The CDR3 runs 14 residues. V lost 4 bases, J lost 3 bases, and 13 bases lay in between. CDR3 bases: TGCGCCAGCAGCAGCGGGGACGGACACACTGAAGCTTTCTTT. Its translation: CASSSGDGHTEAFF.

V and J are TRBV6-5 and TRBJ2-3, with TRBD2 matching over 12 bases. The V segment lost 5 bases and the J segment 1 base; nucleotides outside the gene matches: 1. This CDR3 spans 15 amino acids. Germline CDR1 MNHEY, CDR2 SVGAGI. CDR3 in amino acids: CASSRTSGGTDTQYF. DNA of the CDR3: TGTGCCAGCAGTCGGACTAGCGGGGGCACAGATACGCAGTATTTT.

On this clone itself: Its ends do not fully match the called genes, so a read error is possible. The chain carries TRBV7-2 and TRBJ2-3; possible D gene TRBD2, 7 bases. Germline V gives CDR1 SGHTA, CDR2 FQGNSA. This CDR3 is 12 amino acids long. DNA of the CDR3: TGTGCCAGCAGCTTAATAGGACTAGGGGGGATTTTT. As protein: CASSLIGLGGIF.

For the CDR3, the DNA is TGTGCCAGCAGCCAAGATGGGAGGCCGGATACGCAGTATTTT. It is translated as CASSQDGRPDTQYF. The rearrangement uses TRBV4-2 and TRBJ2-3; the D gene is possibly TRBD2 (6 bases). The CDR3 contains 14 residues. Germline CDR1 is LGHNA and CDR2 is YNFKEQ. Trimming left V 0 bases short and J 6 bases short, with 10 bases between.

This clone was seen just once. This rearrangement joins TRBV13 to TRBJ2-6; D is unresolved. The V end lost 1 base, the J end lost 3 bases, and 10 bases lay between the germline ends. CDR1 PRHDT and CDR2 FYEKMQ come from the germline V gene (reference sequence). The CDR3 consists of 16 residues. The CDR3, as DNA: TGTGCCAGCAGCTTAGTGAATTCGGGTGGGGCCAACGTCCTGACTTTC. Protein product: CASSLVNSGGANVLTF.

The chain is built from TRBV19 and TRBJ2-3; 10 positions agree with TRBD1. The CDR3 consists of 13 residues. The V segment lost 9 bases and the J segment 4 bases; nucleotides outside the gene matches: 4. Germline V lookup: CDR1 LNHDA, CDR2 SQIVND (reference sequence). The CDR3 loop is CASRDRGSDTQYF. In DNA form, the CDR3 reads TGTGCCAGCCGGGACAGGGGTTCAGATACGCAGTATTTT.

The chain carries TRBV5-1 and TRBJ1-1; 10 bases are a match to TRBD1. This CDR3 comprises 16 residues. V trimming: 0 bases; J trimming: 3 bases; junction bases outside the gene matches: 5. The germline V gene encodes CDR1 SGHRS and CDR2 YFSETQ. CDR3: CASSLADRGLDTEAFF. The CDR3 DNA is TGCGCCAGCAGCTTGGCCGACAGGGGGCTGGACACTGAAGCTTTCTTT.